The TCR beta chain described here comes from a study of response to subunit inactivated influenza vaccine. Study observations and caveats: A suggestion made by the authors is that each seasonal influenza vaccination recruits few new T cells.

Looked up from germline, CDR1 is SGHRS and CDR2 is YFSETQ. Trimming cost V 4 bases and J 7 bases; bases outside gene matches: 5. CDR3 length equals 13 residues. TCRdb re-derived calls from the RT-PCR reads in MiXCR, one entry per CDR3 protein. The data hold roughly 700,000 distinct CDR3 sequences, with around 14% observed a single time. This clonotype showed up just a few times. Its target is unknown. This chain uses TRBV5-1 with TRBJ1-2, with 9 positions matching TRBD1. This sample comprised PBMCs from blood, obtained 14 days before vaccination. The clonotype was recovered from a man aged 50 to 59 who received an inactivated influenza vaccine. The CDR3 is CASSPGQGPGYTF. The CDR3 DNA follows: TGCGCCAGCAGCCCGGGACAGGGCCCTGGCTACACCTTC.